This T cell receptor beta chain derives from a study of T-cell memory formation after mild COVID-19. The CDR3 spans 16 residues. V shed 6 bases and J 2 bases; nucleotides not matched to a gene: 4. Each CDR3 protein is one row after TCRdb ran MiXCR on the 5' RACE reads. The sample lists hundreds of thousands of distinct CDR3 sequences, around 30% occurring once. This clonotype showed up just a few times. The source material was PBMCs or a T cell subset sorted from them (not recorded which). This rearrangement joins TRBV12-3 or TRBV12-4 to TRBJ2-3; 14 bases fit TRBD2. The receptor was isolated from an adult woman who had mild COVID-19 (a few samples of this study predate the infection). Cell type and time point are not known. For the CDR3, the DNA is TGTGCCAGCAGACCGACTAGCGGGGGGGCCACAGATACGCAGTATTTT. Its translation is CASRPTSGGATDTQYF.